This T cell receptor (beta chain) was identified in a study of blood T cell repertoires in COVID-19. Study-wide background: There were acute and convalescent COVID-19 samples, and they came from the United States, Italy and Spain. Sample material is recorded as cDNA or gDNA derived from T cells, B-cell-depleted T cells, or PBMCs.

Sequencing was performed with immunoSEQ multiplex PCR; in TCRdb, only in-frame clones are kept and a portion is missing. The data hold 150,000 to 200,000 clones, with about 83% observed a single time. The trim removed 2 bases at V and 6 bases at J, leaving 11 bases unmatched. The germline CDR1 and CDR2 sequences are MDHEN and SYDVKM. CDR3 size: 16 residues. This rearrangement joins TRBV28 to TRBJ2-7, with 9 bases identical to TRBD2. The sequencing sample was made of peripheral blood. The clonotype originates from a human donor in a cohort sampled during active COVID-19. The CDR3: CASSLTMRSSGAEQYF. The CDR3 DNA reads TGTGCCAGCAGTTTAACGATGAGATCTAGCGGGGCCGAGCAGTACTTC.